This TCR beta chain was observed in a study of PD-1 blockade in classical Hodgkin lymphoma (dated by TCRdb to the early 2020s). For the study in its entirety: Nivolumab dosing was 3 mg/kg intravenously every 2 weeks, continuing until either disease progression or unacceptable toxicity. The study used CyTOF and TCR beta sequencing to define a peripheral blood immune signature of response to PD-1 blockade in classical Hodgkin lymphoma. Study-level results and caveats: Baseline TCR diversity was reported to be lower in newly diagnosed patients than in healthy donors, and even lower in relapsed/refractory patients. Trial patients achieving complete response had baseline diversity similar to newly diagnosed patients, whereas partial responders and progressors had significantly lower diversity. Patients starting nivolumab less than 1 year after ASCT had lower diversity and were excluded from later analyses to avoid confounding by immune reconstitution. By C4D1, a significant rise was seen in CD4+ TCR diversity but not in CD8+ TCR diversity (p=0.0027 vs p=0.16), and the rise was most apparent among complete responders (p=0.02). The study covered only a single clinical trial cohort, and the causes of the repertoire differences, possibly disease activity or prior therapy, were still not defined.

The CDR3, from cysteine to phenylalanine, totals 16 residues. Left in the record is the CDR3 DNA by itself, 48 bases read in frame from the first base. Here V drops 2 bases and J drops 10 bases, and the junction holds 12 bases not matched to any gene. According to the germline V gene, CDR1 reads MNHEY and CDR2 reads SVGAGI. In this sample, this clone turned up a few times. Which antigen it targets is not known. No quality values exist for individual bases; no much larger clone is one base distant. This sample's time point label indicates: cycle 1 day 1 (C1D1), immediately before nivolumab initiation. Relapse after autologous stem cell transplantation had occurred in all trial patients, and cohorts A, B and C were distinguished by prior brentuximab vedotin exposure. A Miltenyi CD4+ T cell isolation kit was used for magnetic negative selection to purify CD4+ T cells from thawed PBMCs. The trial cohort included 50 or so patients with relapsed/refractory classical Hodgkin lymphoma, and each patient had a best overall response of complete response, partial response or progressive disease. Trial patients were treated with single-agent nivolumab in the multi-cohort phase II CheckMate 205 trial. An independent review committee assessed best overall response using the 2007 International Working Group response criteria. PBMCs from the trial were collected at three points: immediately before nivolumab initiation (C1D1), and during therapy at cycle 2 day 1 and cycle 4 day 1. Peripheral blood was collected in 8 mL Vacutainer Cell Preparation Tubes, from which PBMCs were isolated by centrifugation and then cryopreserved. Purified CD4+ and CD8+ fractions were prepared only for cases where an additional PBMC sample was available. Magnetically labelled cells were removed on LS columns in a quadroMACS separator, and the flow-through was collected as the purified fraction.

The Qiagen DNeasy kit was used to extract genomic DNA from unsorted PBMCs and from the negatively selected CD4+ and CD8+ fractions. TCR beta CDR3 regions were amplified by immunoSEQ multiplex PCR using primers annealing to V and J segments. A synthetic immune receptor repertoire was used to minimize amplification bias, and any residual bias was removed computationally once sequencing was done. As for how the authors treated the data: Repertoire diversity was quantified as the Shannon entropy index using custom Python scripts. Unsorted, CD4+ and CD8+ repertoires were analyzed separately, except for combined analyses in which CD4+ and CD8+ sequences were merged in silico. Clonal expansion was defined as a frequency increase of at least 2-fold after treatment compared with C1D1, and clones undetected at baseline were assigned a pseudocount of 0.5. Singleton clones were defined as clones with 0 or 1 copy at C1D1, and non-singleton clones were defined as clones with 2 or more copies. Clones expanded in unsorted samples were assigned a CD4+, CD8+ or unknown annotation through matching of protein sequences in sorted samples from the same patient. Wilcoxon tests were applied to paired samples to test diversity changes from C1D1 to C4D1. TCRdb limited this immuneACCESS table to in-frame rearrangements with V and J called. A share of clones is missing; checked studies link under half to unresolved V genes, and the rest is unexplained. That table furnishes V, J and clone size, whereas the DNA furnished D and trimming. Counted in this sample were over 30,000 clones; approximately 92% of them appeared once. The biggest ten clones account for around 0.25% of the sample.

The chain is assembled from TRBV6-5 and TRBJ2-7, with TRBD2 identical over 12 junction bases. The receptor comes from a human donor with classical Hodgkin lymphoma. Sequenced here: CD4+ T cells from blood, sampled at baseline. CDR3 region: CASSYTDPSTSGRQYF. The DNA sequence is as follows: TGTGCCAGCAGTTACACTGACCCATCGACTAGCGGGAGACAGTACTTC.